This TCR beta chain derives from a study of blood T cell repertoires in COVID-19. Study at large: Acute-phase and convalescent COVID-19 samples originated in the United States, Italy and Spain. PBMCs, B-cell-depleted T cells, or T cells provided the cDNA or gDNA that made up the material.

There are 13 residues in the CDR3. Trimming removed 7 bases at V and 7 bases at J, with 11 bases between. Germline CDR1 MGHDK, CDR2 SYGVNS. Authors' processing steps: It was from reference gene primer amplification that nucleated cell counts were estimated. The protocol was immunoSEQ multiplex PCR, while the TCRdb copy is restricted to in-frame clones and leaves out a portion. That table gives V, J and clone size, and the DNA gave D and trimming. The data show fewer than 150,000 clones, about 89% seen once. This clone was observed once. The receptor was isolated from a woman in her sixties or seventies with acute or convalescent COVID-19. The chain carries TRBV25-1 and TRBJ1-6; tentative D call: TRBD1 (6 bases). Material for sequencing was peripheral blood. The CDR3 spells CASNDGTNSPLHF. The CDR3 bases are TGTGCCAGCAACGACGGGACAAATTCACCCCTCCACTTT.